These T cell receptor beta chains were read from a single sample in a study of regulatory T cells in long-lasting Graves disease. One entry per CDR3 protein results from TCRdb running MiXCR on the multiplex PCR reads. Of fewer than 550,000 distinct CDR3 sequences in the sample, about 15% were seen once. This sample was shared with a second study, whose subject was T cells in Graves' hyperthyroidism and ophthalmopathy.

The sample in question was peripheral blood mononuclear cells (PBMCs), obtained at new diagnosis, from a patient treated with antithyroid drugs. The receptor set was obtained from a woman between 18 and 30 years old with Graves disease. Both conserved end residues are part of each CDR3. D genes are given only for firm matches. Clone size is shown for a subset of rows, as once, few, many or a class of expanded clone.

d_gene: .
v_gene: TRBV29-1
abundance: many
j_gene: TRBJ1-1
CDR3nt: TGCAGCGTTGGCCCGGCTGGGGTCACTGAAGCTTTCTTT
CDR3aa: CSVGPAGVTEAFF

d_gene: .
v_gene: TRBV28
abundance: .
j_gene: TRBJ1-5
CDR3nt: TGTGCCAGCAGCACAAAGTCCCAGCATTTT
CDR3aa: CASSTKSQHF

d_gene: TRBD1
v_gene: TRBV6-1
abundance: .
j_gene: TRBJ2-7
CDR3nt: TGTGCCAGCAGGTACGACAGGGGGCATTTCTACGAGCAGTACTTC
CDR3aa: CASRYDRGHFYEQYF

d_gene: .
v_gene: TRBV27
abundance: .
j_gene: TRBJ2-3
CDR3nt: TGTGCCGGCAGACGGGACATAGGGGTCGAGGGGGGCCCCACAGATACGCAGTATTTT
CDR3aa: CAGRRDIGVEGGPTDTQYF

d_gene: .
v_gene: TRBV4-3
abundance: few
j_gene: TRBJ1-1
CDR3nt: TGCGCCAGCAGCCAAGAAAACGGGGGACGGACTGAAGCTTTCTTT
CDR3aa: CASSQENGGRTEAFF

d_gene: .
v_gene: TRBV12-3/TRBV12-4
abundance: many
j_gene: TRBJ2-5
CDR3nt: TGTGCCAGCAGTCTTGGGGCAGGGGAAGTGCAGACCCAGTACTTC
CDR3aa: CASSLGAGEVQTQYF

d_gene: TRBD2
v_gene: TRBV5-1
abundance: few
j_gene: TRBJ2-1
CDR3nt: TGCGCCAGCAGCTTGGAGACTAGCGGGAGGGGGAATGAGCAGTTCTTC
CDR3aa: CASSLETSGRGNEQFF

d_gene: TRBD2
v_gene: TRBV11-3
abundance: many
j_gene: TRBJ2-5
CDR3nt: TGTGCCAGCAGCTTAGATCGGGGACTAGCCTCACAAGAGACCCAGTACTTC
CDR3aa: CASSLDRGLASQETQYF

d_gene: .
v_gene: TRBV7-9
abundance: many
j_gene: TRBJ2-5
CDR3nt: TGTGCCAGCAGCTTAGAGGAAAACCAAGAGACCCAGTACTTC
CDR3aa: CASSLEENQETQYF

d_gene: TRBD1
v_gene: TRBV2
abundance: many
j_gene: TRBJ2-7
CDR3nt: TGTGCCAGCAGTGAAGTGGACAGGGGTTACGAGCAGTACTTC
CDR3aa: CASSEVDRGYEQYF